The rows below give T cell receptor beta chains drawn from one sample of a study of T cells expressing NK-cell markers. Reprocessing the 5' RACE reads, TCRdb reports a single entry for every CDR3 protein and omits DNA. The sample totals about 190,000 distinct CDR3 sequences; its top ten clones hold 20%. Material: blood T cells: a sorted CD56 or NKG2C T cell subset, CD4+ or CD8+ T cells, or bulk PBMC T cells (not recorded which). The receptors originated from a man aged 18 to 69 in good health. The CDR3 runs from the conserved cysteine through the conserved F or W.

v_call	j_call	cdr3_aa
TRBV12-3/TRBV12-4	TRBJ1-5	CASSLGPYGNQPQHF
TRBV2	TRBJ2-2	CAIENSANTGELFF
TRBV5-1	TRBJ2-3	CASSLDLSSGTSTDTQYF
TRBV28	TRBJ2-3	CASSLGRQGGLDTQYF
TRBV12-3/TRBV12-4	TRBJ2-3	CASTEPRDTSPDTQYF
TRBV6-1	TRBJ1-5	CASSPWGDGNQPQHF
TRBV12-3/TRBV12-4	TRBJ1-5	CASSFGPPYSNQPQHF
TRBV23-1	TRBJ2-1	CASSQIGQKSYNEQFF
TRBV11-3	TRBJ2-5	CASRGRTGGIEETQYF
TRBV11-2	TRBJ2-1	CASSLGQGARVEQFF
TRBV6-5	TRBJ2-2	CASSYEDRDDTGELFF
TRBV14	TRBJ1-2	CASSRRGIAYGYTF
TRBV28	TRBJ2-3	CASSLPGGLDADTQYF
TRBV28	TRBJ2-1	CASRTGTTPKPQFF
TRBV12-3/TRBV12-4	TRBJ1-2	CASSSPGSGELIPNYGYTF